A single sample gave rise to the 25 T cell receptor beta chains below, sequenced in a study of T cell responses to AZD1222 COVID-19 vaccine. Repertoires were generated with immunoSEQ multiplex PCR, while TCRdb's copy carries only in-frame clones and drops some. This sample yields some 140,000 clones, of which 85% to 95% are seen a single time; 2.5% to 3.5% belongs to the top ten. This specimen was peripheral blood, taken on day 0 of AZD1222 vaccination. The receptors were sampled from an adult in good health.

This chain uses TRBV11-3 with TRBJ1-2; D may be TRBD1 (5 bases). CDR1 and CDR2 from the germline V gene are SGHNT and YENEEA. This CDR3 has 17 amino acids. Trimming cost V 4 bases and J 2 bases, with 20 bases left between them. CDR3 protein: CASSSLIYTGGNYGYTF. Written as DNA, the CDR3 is TGTGCCAGCAGCTCCCTGATCTATACAGGTGGAAACTATGGCTACACCTTC.

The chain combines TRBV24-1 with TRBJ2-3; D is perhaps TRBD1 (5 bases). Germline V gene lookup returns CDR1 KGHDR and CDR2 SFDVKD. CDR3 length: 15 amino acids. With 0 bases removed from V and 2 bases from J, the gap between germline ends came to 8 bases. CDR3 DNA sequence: TGTGCCACCAGTGATTTGAGGGGCTCCACAGATACGCAGTATTTT. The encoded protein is CATSDLRGSTDTQYF.

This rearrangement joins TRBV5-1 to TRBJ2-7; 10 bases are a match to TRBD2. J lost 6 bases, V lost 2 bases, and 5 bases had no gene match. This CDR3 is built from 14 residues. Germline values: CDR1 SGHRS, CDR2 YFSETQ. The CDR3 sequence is CASSLAGGPGEQYF. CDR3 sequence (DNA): TGCGCCAGCAGCTTAGCGGGAGGGCCGGGCGAGCAGTACTTC.

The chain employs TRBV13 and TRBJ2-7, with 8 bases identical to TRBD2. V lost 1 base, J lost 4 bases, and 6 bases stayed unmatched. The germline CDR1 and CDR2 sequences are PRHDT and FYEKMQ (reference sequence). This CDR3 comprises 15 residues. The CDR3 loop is CASSLVRGGRYEQYF. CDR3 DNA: TGTGCCAGCAGCTTAGTCAGGGGCGGGAGGTACGAGCAGTACTTC. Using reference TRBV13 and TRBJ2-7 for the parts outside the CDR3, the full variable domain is AAGVIQSPRHLIKEKRETATLKCYPIPRHDTVYWYQQGPGQDPQFLISFYEKMQSDKGSIPDRFSAQQFSDYHSELNMSSLELGDSALYFCASSLVRGGRYEQYFGPGTRLTVT.

The CDR3 DNA sequence: TGTGCCAGCACCCCCCTGACAGGAGATCAGCCCCAGCATTTT. The encoded protein is CASTPLTGDQPQHF. The genes are TRBV6-5 and TRBJ1-5; possible D gene TRBD1, 6 bases. The CDR3 is 14 residues long. V was clipped by 7 bases and J by 5 bases, with 15 bases between them. Germline V lookup: CDR1 MNHEY, CDR2 SVGAGI.

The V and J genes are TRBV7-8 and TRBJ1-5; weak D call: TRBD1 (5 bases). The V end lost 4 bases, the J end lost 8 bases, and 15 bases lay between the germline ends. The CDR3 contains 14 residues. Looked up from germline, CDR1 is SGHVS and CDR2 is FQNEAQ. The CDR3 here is CASSSIRGAEPQHF. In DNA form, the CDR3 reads TGTGCCAGCAGCTCAATTCGTGGGGCTGAGCCCCAGCATTTT.

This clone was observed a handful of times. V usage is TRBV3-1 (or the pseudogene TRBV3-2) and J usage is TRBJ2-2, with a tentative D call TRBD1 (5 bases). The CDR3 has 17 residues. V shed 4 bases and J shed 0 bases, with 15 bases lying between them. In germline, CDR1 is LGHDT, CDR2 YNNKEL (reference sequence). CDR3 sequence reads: CASSPLSTVSNTGELFF. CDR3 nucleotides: TGTGCCAGCAGCCCACTTTCGACAGTTTCGAACACCGGGGAGCTGTTTTTT.

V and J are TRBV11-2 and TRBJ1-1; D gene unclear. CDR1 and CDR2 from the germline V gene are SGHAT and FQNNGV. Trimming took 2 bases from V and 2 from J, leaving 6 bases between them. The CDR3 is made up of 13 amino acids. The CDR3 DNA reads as TGTGCCAGCAGCTTATCGGAAAACACTGAAGCTTTCTTT. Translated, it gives CASSLSENTEAFF.

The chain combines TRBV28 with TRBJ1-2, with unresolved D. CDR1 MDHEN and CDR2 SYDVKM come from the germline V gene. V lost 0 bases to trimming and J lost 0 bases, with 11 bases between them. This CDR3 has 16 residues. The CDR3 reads CASSLWVSGPNYGYTF. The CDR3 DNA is TGTGCCAGCAGTTTATGGGTCAGCGGCCCTAACTATGGCTACACCTTC.

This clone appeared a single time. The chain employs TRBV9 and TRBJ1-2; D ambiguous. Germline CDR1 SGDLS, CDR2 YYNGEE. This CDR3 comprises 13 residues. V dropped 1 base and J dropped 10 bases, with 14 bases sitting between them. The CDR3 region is CASSVSSVDYYTF. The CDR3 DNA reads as TGTGCCAGCAGCGTAAGTAGTGTTGACTACTACACCTTC.

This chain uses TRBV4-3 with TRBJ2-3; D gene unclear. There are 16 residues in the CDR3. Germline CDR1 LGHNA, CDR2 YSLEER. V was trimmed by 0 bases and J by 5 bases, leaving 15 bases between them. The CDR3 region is CASSQDLGRAVDTQYF. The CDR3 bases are TGCGCCAGCAGCCAAGATCTAGGAAGGGCGGTAGATACGCAGTATTTT.

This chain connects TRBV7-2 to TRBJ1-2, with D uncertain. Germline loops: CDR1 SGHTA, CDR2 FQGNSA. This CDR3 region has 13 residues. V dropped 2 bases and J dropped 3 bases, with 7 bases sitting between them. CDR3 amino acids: CASSLLMYYGYTF. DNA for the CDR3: TGTGCCAGCAGCTTACTAATGTACTATGGCTACACCTTC.

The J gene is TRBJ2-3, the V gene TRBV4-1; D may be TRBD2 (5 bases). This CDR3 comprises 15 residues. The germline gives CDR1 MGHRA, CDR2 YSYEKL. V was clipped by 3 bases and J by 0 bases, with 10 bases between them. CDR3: CASSHPGTSTDTQYF. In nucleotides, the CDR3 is TGCGCCAGCAGCCACCCGGGAACAAGCACAGATACGCAGTATTTT.

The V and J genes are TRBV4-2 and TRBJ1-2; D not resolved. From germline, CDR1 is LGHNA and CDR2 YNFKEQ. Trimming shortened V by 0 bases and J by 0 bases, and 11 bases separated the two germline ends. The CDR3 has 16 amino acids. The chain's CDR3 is CASSQEKKAANYGYTF. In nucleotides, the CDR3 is TGTGCCAGCAGCCAAGAAAAGAAGGCAGCTAACTATGGCTACACCTTC.

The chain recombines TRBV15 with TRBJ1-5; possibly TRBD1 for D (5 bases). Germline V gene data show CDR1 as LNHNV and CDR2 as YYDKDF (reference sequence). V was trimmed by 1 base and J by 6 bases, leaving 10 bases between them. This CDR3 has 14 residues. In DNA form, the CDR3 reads TGTGCCACCAGCAGAGTAGGGGCAATTCAGCCCCAGCATTTT. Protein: CATSRVGAIQPQHF. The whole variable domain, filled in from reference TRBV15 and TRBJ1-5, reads DAMVIQNPRYQVTQFGKPVTLSCSQTLNHNVMYWYQQKSSQAPKLLFHYYDKDFNNEADTPDNFQSRRPNTSFCFLDIRSPGLGDTAMYLCATSRVGAIQPQHFGDGTRLSIL.

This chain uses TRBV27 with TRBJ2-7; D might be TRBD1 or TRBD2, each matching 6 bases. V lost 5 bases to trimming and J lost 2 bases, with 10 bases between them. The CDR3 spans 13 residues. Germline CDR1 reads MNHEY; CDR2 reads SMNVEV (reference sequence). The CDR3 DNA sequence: TGTGCCAGCAGTCTCCGGGGGCCCTACGAGCAGTACTTC. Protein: CASSLRGPYEQYF.

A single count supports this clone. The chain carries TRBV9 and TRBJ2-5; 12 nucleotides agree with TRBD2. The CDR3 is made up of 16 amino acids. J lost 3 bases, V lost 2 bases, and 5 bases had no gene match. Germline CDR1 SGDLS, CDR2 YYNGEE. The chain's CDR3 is CASSVPRTSGKETQYF. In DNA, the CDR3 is TGTGCCAGCAGCGTCCCCCGGACTAGCGGGAAAGAGACCCAGTACTTC.

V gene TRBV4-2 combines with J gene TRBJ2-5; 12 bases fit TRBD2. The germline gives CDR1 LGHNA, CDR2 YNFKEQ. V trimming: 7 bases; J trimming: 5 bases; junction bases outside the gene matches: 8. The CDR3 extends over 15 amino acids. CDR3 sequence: CASTSSGGAAETQYF. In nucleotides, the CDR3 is TGTGCCAGCACCTCTAGCGGGGGGGCCGCGGAGACCCAGTACTTC.

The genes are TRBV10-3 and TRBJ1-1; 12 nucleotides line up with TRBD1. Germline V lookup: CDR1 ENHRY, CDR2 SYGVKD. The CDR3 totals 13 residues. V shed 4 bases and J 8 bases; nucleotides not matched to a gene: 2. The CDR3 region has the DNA TGTGCCATCAGTGTCGGGACAGGGGGCGAAGCTTTCTTT. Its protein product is CAISVGTGGEAFF.

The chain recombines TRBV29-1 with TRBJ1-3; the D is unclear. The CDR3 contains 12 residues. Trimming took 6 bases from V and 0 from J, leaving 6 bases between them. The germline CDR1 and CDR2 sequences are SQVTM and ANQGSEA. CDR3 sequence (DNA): TGCAGCGTCCGCCACTCTGGAAACACCATATATTTT. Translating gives CSVRHSGNTIYF.

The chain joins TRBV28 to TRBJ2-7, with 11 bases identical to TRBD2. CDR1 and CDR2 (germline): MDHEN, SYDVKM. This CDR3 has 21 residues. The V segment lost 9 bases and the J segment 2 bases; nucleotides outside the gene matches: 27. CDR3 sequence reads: CARTRQGTPLAGVVGAYEQYF. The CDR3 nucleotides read TGTGCCAGAACCCGGCAGGGTACCCCACTAGCGGGAGTGGTTGGGGCCTACGAGCAGTACTTC.

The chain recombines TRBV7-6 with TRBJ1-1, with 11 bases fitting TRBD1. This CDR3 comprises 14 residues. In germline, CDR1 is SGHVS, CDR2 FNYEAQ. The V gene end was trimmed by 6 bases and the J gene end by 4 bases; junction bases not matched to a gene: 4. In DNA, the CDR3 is TGTGCCAGCAGTCCCGGGACAGGGGGCACTGAAGCTTTCTTT. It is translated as CASSPGTGGTEAFF.

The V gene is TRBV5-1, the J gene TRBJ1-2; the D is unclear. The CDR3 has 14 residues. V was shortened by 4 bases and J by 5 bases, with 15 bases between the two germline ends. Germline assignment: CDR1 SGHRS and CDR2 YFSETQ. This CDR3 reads CASSPLQSLYGYTF. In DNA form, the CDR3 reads TGCGCCAGCAGCCCCTTACAGAGTTTATATGGCTACACCTTC.

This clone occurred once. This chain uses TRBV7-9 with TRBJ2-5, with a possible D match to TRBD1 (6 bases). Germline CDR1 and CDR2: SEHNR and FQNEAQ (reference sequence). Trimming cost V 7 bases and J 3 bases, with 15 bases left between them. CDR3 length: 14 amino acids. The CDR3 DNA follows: TGTGCCAGCACCTGGGGCTCAGGGGAAGAGACCCAGTACTTC. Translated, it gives CASTWGSGEETQYF.

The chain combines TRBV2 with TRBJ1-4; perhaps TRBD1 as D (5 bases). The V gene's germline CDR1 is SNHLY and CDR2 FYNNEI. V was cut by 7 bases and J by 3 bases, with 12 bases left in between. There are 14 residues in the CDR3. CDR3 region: CASTWGGSNEKLFF. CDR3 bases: TGTGCCAGCACTTGGGGGGGGTCTAATGAAAAACTGTTTTTT.